This passage covers 6 T cell receptor beta chains from one sample sequenced in a study of shared clonotypes between healthy human individuals. The data were produced by immunoSEQ multiplex PCR, yet TCRdb's version contains in-frame clones alone and is incomplete. This sample carries some 2,100,000 clones, 85% to 95% of them seen once, and the ten largest clones take more than 1.5%. Naive CD8 isolation took CD45RO-negative cells positively selected for CCR7 and excluded terminally differentiated effector memory CD45RA+ cells. Sequencing was carried out using naive CD8+ T cells from PBMCs. The receptor source for this set is a man aged 18 to 35 in good health. Some clones in this sample may be carry-over from other donors' samples.

This chain uses TRBV6-1 with TRBJ2-7; TRBD1 might be the D (5 bases). Germline CDR1 and CDR2: MNHNS and SASEGT. The CDR3 has 14 amino acids. V was cut by 3 bases and J by 0 bases, with 9 bases left in between. CDR3 sequence: CASSEWQGSYEQYF. CDR3 in DNA: TGTGCCAGCAGTGAGTGGCAGGGCTCCTACGAGCAGTACTTC.

The chain couples TRBV19 to TRBJ2-3; D is uncertain. CDR3 length: 11 amino acids. Germline assignment: CDR1 LNHDA and CDR2 SQIVND (reference sequence). Between the trimmed V and J ends, which lost 4 bases and 9 bases, there was a span of 8 bases. The CDR3 sequence: CASSSQSTQYF. The CDR3, as DNA: TGTGCCAGTAGTAGCCAGTCAACGCAGTATTTT.

This clone was observed a handful of times. CDR3 sequence reads: CASSQYQETEAFF. The CDR3 DNA reads TGTGCCAGCAGCCAATATCAGGAAACTGAAGCTTTCTTT. The chain links TRBV14 to TRBJ1-1; D is uncertain. The CDR3 consists of 13 residues. CDR1 and CDR2 from the germline V gene are SGHDN and FVKESK. The V gene lost 2 bases and the J gene lost 5 bases, with 9 bases spanning the gap. The entire variable domain, with the rest obtained from reference TRBV14 and TRBJ1-1, is as follows: EAGVTQFPSHSVIEKGQTVTLRCDPISGHDNLYWYRRVMGKEIKFLLHFVKESKQDESGMPNNRFLAERTGGTYSTLKVQPAELEDSGVYFCASSQYQETEAFFGQGTRLTVV.

V usage is TRBV15 and J usage is TRBJ2-4, with 13 bases aligning to TRBD2. Germline V lookup: CDR1 LNHNV, CDR2 YYDKDF (reference sequence). This CDR3 has 21 amino acids. The V segment lost 4 bases and the J segment 0 bases; nucleotides outside the gene matches: 15. CDR3 sequence reads: CATSNREPGLAGWVAKNIQYF. Here the CDR3 DNA reads TGTGCCACCAGCAACAGGGAACCGGGACTAGCGGGATGGGTAGCCAAAAACATTCAGTACTTC.

V usage is TRBV5-1 and J usage is TRBJ1-2; D is uncertain. The CDR3 runs 14 residues. V was clipped by 1 base and J by 0 bases, with 7 bases between them. Per germline, CDR1 SGHRS and CDR2 YFSETQ. The CDR3, as DNA: TGCGCCAGCAGCTTGAAGGCCCCTAACTATGGCTACACCTTC. Amino acid sequence: CASSLKAPNYGYTF.

The J gene is TRBJ2-5, the V gene TRBV5-5; 7 bases match TRBD1. Unmatched junction bases numbered 10, after V lost 3 bases and J lost 5 bases. The CDR3 is 15 residues long. The germline CDR1 and CDR2 sequences are SGHKS and YYEKEE (reference sequence). The CDR3 DNA reads TGTGCCAGCAGCTGGTGGCAGGGGGTAGGGGAGACCCAGTACTTC. Protein: CASSWWQGVGETQYF.